This T cell receptor (beta chain) was profiled in a study of shared clonotypes between healthy human individuals. Naivety among CD8 cells was defined by CD45RO negativity and positive CCR7 selection, thereby excluding terminally differentiated effector memory CD45RA+ cells. CDR1 is MNHNY, CDR2 SVGAGI, per germline (reference sequence). This CDR3 has 12 amino acids. V lost 11 bases to trimming and J lost 3 bases, with 10 bases between them. Generated by immunoSEQ multiplex PCR, the TCRdb table keeps only in-frame clones and is missing some. Of over 2,000,000 clones in the sample, just over 90% were seen once.

This TCR was sampled from a man between 18 and 29 years old in good health. Some clones in this sample may be carry-over from other donors' samples. The sample taken for sequencing was naive CD8+ T cells from PBMCs. This rearrangement joins TRBV6-6 to TRBJ1-4; D uncertain. The CDR3 DNA is TGTGCCGGTGGCATAGCTAATGAAAAACTGTTTTTT. This gives the protein CAGGIANEKLFF.